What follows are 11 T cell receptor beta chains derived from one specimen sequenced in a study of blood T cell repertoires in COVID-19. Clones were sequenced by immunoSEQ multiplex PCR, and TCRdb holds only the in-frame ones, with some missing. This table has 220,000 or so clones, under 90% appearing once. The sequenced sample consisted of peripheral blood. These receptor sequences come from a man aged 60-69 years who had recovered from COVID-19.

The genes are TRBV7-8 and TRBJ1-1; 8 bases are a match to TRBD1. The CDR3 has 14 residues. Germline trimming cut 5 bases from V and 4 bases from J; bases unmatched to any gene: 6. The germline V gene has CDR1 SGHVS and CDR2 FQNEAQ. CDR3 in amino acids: CASSLRDRSTEAFF. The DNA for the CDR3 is TGTGCCAGCAGCCTCCGGGACAGGAGCACTGAAGCTTTCTTT.

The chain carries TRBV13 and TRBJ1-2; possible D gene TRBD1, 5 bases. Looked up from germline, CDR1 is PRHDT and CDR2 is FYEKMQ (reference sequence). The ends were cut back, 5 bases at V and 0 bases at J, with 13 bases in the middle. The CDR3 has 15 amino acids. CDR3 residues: CASSDSRGSNYGYTF. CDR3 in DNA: TGTGCCAGCAGCGACTCGCGGGGCTCTAACTATGGCTACACCTTC.

The CDR3 region is CATSRDGYEQYF. CDR3 in DNA: TGTGCCACCAGCAGAGACGGCTACGAGCAGTACTTC. The chain couples TRBV15 to TRBJ2-7, with D unresolved. CDR1 and CDR2 (germline): LNHNV, YYDKDF (reference sequence). This CDR3 spans 12 amino acids. Trimming pared 0 bases from V and 3 bases from J, leaving 3 bases between.

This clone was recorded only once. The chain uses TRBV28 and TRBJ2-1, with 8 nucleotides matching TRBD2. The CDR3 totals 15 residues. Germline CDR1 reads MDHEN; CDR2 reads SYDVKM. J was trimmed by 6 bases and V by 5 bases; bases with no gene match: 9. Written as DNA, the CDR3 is TGTGCCAGCAGTAACCGACTAGCGTCAGGCAATGAGCAGTTCTTC. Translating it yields CASSNRLASGNEQFF.

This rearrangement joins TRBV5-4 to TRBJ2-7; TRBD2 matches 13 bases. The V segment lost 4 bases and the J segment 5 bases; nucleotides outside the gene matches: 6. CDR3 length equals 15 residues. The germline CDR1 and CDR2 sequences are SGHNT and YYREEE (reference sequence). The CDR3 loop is CASSRTSGSWNEQYF. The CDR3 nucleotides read TGTGCCAGCAGCAGGACTAGCGGGAGTTGGAACGAGCAGTACTTC.

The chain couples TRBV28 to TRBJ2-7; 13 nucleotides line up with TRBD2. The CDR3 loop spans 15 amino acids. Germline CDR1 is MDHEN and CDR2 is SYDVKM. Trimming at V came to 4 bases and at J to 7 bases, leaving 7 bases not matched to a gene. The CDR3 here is CASSSLAGGREEQYF. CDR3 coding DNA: TGTGCCAGCAGTTCACTAGCGGGAGGGCGGGAAGAGCAGTACTTC.

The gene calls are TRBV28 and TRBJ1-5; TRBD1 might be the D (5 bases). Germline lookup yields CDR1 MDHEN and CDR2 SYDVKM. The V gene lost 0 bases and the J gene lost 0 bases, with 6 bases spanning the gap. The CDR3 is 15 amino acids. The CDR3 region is CASSLWGPSNQPQHF. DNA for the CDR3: TGTGCCAGCAGTTTATGGGGGCCTAGCAATCAGCCCCAGCATTTT.

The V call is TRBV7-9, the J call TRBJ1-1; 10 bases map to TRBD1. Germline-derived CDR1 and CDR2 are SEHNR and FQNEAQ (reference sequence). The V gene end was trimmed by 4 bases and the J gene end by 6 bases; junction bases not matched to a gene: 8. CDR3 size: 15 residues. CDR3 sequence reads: CASSSYLTGGSEAFF. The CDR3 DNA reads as TGTGCCAGCAGCTCCTACCTGACAGGGGGCTCTGAAGCTTTCTTT.

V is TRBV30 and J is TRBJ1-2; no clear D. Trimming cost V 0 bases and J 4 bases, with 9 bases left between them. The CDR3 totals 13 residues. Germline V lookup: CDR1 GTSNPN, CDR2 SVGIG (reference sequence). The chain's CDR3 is CAWSVEGSYGYTF. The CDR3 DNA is TGTGCCTGGAGTGTCGAGGGAAGCTATGGCTACACCTTC.

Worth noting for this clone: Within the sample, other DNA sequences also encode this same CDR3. This CDR3 reads CASSPSADTQYF. The CDR3 nucleotides read TGTGCCAGCTCACCCTCTGCAGATACGCAGTATTTT. The chain links TRBV18 to TRBJ2-3; D is undetermined. Deletions cut 3 bases from V and 4 bases from J, with 5 bases between. The CDR3 is 12 amino acids. Germline values: CDR1 KGHSH, CDR2 LQKENI.

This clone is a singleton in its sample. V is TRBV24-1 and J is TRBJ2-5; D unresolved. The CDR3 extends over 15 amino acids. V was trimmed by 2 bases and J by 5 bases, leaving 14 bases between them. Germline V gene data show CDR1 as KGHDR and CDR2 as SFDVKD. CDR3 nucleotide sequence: TGTGCCACCAGTGATTGGAGACGAAACATCGAGACCCAGTACTTC. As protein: CATSDWRRNIETQYF.